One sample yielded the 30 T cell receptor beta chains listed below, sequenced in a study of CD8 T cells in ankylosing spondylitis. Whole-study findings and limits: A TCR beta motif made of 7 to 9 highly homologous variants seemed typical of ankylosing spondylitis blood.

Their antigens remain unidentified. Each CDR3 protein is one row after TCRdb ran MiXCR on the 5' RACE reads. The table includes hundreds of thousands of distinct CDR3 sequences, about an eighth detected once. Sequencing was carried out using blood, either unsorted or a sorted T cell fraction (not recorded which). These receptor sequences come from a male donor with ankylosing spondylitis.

This chain's CDR3 is CASSQGQEKYNEQFF. Here the CDR3 DNA reads TGTGCCAGCAGCCAAGGACAAGAGAAGTACAATGAGCAGTTCTTC. The V gene is TRBV4-2, the J gene TRBJ2-1; D gene ambiguous. Germline CDR1 LGHNA, CDR2 YNFKEQ. The CDR3 extends over 15 amino acids. V lost 1 base and J lost 4, with 11 bases in between.

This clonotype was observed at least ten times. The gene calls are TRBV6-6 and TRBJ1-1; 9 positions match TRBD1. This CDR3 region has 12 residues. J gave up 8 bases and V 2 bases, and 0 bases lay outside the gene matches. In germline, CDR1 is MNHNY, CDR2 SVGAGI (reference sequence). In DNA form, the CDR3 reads TGTGCCAGCAGTTACGGACAGGGGGAAGCTTTCTTT. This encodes CASSYGQGEAFF.

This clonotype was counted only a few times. The chain's CDR3 is CASSEEEPPRETQYF. In nucleotides, the CDR3 is TGTGCCAGCAGTGAAGAGGAACCGCCTCGAGAGACCCAGTACTTC. J is TRBJ2-5 and V is TRBV2; no clear D gene. Germline V lookup: CDR1 SNHLY, CDR2 FYNNEI. The CDR3 covers 15 residues. The V end was cut by 1 base, the J end by 4 bases, with 13 bases between.

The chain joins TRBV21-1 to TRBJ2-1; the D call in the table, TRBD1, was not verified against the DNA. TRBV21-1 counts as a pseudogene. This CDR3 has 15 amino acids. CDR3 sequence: CASSARDRVFDEQFF. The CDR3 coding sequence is TGTGCCAGCAGCGCCCGGGACAGGGTTTTCGATGAGCAGTTCTTC.

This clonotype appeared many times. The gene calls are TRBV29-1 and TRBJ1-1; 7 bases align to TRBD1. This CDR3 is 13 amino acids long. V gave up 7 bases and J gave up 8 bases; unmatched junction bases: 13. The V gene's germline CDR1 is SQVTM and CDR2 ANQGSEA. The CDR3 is CSGRRQGTSEAFF. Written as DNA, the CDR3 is TGCAGCGGACGTAGACAGGGAACGTCCGAAGCTTTCTTT. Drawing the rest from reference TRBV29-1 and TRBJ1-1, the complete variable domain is SAVISQKPSRDICQRGTSLTIQCQVDSQVTMMFWYRQQPGQSLTLIATANQGSEATYESGFVIDKFPISRPNLTFSTLTVSNMSPEDSSIYLCSGRRQGTSEAFFGQGTRLTVV.

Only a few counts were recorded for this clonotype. The CDR3 region has the DNA TGCGCCAGCAGCTTGGCCGGGACGCAAAATGAAAAACTGTTTTTT. This encodes CASSLAGTQNEKLFF. The rearrangement links TRBV5-1 to TRBJ1-4, with a tentative D call TRBD1 (5 bases). CDR1 and CDR2 (germline): SGHRS, YFSETQ. CDR3 length: 15 amino acids. V lost 0 bases, J lost 5 bases, and 11 bases lay in between.

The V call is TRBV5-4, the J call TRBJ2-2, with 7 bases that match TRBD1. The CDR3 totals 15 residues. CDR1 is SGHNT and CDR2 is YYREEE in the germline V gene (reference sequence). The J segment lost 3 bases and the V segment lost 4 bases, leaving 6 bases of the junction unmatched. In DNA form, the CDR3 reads TGTGCCAGCAGCCGTGGGGACAGTTACACCGGGGAGCTGTTTTTT. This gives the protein CASSRGDSYTGELFF.

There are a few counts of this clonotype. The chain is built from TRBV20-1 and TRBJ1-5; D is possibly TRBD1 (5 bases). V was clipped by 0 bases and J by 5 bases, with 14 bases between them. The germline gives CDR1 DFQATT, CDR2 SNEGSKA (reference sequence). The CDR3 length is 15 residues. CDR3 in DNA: TGCAGTGCTAGAGATGCAGGGCCAATAGATCAGCCCCAGCATTTT. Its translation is CSARDAGPIDQPQHF.

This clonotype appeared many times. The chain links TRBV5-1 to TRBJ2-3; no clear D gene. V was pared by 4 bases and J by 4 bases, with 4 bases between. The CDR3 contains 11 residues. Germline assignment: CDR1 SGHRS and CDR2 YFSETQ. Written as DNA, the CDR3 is TGCGCCAGCAGCGGCTCAGATACGCAGTATTTT. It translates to CASSGSDTQYF.

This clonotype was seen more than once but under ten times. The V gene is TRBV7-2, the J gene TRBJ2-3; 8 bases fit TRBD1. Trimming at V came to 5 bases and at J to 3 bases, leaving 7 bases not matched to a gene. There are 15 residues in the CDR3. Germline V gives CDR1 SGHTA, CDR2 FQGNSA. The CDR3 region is CASSLRGLWTDTQYF. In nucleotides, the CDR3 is TGTGCCAGCAGCCTCAGGGGGCTCTGGACAGATACGCAGTATTTT.

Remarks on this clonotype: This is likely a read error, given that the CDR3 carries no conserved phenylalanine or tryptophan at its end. The CDR3 nucleotides are TGCGCCAGCAGCCAAGGCTCTAATACAGGCAATTTCGGAAAACTGTTTATT. Protein: CASSQGSNTGNFGKLFI. The chain couples TRBV4-1 to TRBJ1-4; tentative D call: TRBD1 (5 bases). The germline V and J ends were trimmed by 1 base and 10 bases, with 22 bases remaining between them. CDR1 and CDR2 (germline): MGHRA, YSYEKL. This CDR3 has 17 residues.

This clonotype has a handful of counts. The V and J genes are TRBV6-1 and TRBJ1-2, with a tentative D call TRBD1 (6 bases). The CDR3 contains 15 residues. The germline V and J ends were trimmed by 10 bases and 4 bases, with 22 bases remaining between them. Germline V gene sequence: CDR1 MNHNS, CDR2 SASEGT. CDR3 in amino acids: CATITDSTLSYGYTF. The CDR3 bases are TGTGCCACCATAACGGACAGTACCTTAAGCTATGGCTACACCTTC.

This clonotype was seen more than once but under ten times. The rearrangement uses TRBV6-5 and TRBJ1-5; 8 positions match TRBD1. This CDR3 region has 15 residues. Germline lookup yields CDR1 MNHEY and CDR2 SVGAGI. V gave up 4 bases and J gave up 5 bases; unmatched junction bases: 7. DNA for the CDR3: TGTGCCAGCAGTTTGTCAGGGGGCTATCATCAGCCCCAGCATTTT. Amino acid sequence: CASSLSGGYHQPQHF.

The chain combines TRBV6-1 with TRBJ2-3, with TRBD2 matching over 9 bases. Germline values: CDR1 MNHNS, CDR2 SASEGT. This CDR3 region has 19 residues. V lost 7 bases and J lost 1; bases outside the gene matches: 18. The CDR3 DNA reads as TGTGCCAGCACCGTGCCGTGGCATTGGCGGGAGGGACGCACAGATACGCAGTATTTT. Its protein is CASTVPWHWREGRTDTQYF.

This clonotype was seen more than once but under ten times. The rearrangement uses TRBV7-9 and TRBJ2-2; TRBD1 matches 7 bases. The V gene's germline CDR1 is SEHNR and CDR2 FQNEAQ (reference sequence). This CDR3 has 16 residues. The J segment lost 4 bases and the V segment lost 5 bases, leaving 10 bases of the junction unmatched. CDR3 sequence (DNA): TGTGCCAGCAGCCCAACCCGGGACAGAGGCACCGGGGAGCTGTTTTTT. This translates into CASSPTRDRGTGELFF.

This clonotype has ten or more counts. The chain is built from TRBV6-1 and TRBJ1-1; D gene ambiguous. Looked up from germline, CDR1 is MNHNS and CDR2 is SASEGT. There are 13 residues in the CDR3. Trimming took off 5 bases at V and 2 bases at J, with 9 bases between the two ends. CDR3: CASSTPRNTEAFF. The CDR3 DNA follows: TGTGCCAGCAGTACGCCCCGAAACACTGAAGCTTTCTTT.

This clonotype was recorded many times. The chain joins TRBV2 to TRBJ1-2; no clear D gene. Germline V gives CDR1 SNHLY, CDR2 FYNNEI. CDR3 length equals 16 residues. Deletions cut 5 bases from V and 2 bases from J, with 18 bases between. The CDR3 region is CASSPLRMPQNYGYTF. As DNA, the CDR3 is TGTGCCAGCAGTCCATTGAGGATGCCACAGAACTATGGCTACACCTTC.

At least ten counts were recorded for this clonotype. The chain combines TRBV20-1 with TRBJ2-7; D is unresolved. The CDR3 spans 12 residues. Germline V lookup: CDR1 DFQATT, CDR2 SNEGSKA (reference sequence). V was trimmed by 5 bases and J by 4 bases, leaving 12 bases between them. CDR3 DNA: TGCAGTGCTGTCGGACGCCCATACGAGCAGTACTTC. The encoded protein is CSAVGRPYEQYF.

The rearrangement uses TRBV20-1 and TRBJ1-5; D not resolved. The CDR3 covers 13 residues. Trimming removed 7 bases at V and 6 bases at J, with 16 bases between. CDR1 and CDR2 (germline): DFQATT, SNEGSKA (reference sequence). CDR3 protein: CSGVAVAGQPQHF. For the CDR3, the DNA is TGCAGTGGGGTCGCCGTGGCAGGTCAGCCCCAGCATTTT.

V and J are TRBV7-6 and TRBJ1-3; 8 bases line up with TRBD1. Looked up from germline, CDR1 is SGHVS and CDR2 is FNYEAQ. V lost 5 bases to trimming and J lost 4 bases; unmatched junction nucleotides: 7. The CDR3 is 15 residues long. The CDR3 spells CASSPQDRDGNTIYF. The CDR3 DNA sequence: TGTGCCAGCAGCCCCCAGGACAGGGACGGAAACACCATATATTTT.

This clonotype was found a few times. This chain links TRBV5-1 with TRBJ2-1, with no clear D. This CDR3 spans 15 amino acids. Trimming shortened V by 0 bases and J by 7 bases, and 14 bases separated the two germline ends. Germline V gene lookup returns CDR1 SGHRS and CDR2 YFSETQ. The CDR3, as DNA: TGCGCCAGCAGCTTGGGTGTTGCTACCTCTAATGAGCAGTTCTTC. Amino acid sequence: CASSLGVATSNEQFF.

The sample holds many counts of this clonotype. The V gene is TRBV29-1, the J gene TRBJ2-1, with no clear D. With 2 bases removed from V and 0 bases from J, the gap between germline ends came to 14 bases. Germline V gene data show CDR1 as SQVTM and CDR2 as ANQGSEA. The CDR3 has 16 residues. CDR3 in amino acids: CSVESPSPHSYNEQFF. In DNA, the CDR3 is TGCAGCGTTGAAAGCCCCAGCCCTCACTCCTACAATGAGCAGTTCTTC.

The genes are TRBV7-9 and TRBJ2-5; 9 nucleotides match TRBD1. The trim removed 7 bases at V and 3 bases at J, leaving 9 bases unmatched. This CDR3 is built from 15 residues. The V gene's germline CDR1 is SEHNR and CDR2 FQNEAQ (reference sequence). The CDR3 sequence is CASTDPGQGKETQYF. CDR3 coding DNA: TGTGCCAGCACCGACCCGGGACAGGGTAAAGAGACCCAGTACTTC.

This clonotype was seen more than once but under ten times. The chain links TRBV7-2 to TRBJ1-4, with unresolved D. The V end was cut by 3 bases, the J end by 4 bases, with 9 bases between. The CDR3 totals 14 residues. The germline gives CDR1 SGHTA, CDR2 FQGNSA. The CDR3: CASSLGIFNEKLFF. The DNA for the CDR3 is TGTGCCAGCAGCTTGGGGATATTTAATGAAAAACTGTTTTTT.

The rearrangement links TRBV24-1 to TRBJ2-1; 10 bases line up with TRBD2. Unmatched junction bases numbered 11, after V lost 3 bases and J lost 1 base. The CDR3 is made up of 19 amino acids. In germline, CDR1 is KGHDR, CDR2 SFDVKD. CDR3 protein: CATSDKVAGGIRSYNEQFF. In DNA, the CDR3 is TGTGCCACCAGTGATAAAGTAGCGGGAGGAATAAGGTCCTACAATGAGCAGTTCTTC.

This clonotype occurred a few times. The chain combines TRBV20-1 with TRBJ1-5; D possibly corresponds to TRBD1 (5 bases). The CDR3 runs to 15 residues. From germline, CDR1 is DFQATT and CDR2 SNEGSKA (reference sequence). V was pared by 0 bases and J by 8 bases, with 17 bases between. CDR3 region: CSARDPKEGTEPQHF. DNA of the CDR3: TGCAGTGCTAGAGATCCTAAAGAGGGGACGGAGCCCCAGCATTTT.

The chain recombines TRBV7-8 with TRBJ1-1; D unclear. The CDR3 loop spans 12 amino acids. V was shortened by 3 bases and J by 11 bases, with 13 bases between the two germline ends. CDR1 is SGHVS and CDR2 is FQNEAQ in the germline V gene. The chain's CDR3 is CASSFLGSMAFF. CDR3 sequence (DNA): TGTGCCAGCAGCTTTTTGGGGAGCATGGCTTTCTTT.

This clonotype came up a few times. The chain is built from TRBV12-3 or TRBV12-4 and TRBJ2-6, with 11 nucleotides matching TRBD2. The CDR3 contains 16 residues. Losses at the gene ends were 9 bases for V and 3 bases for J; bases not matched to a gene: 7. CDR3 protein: CASLAGGPGGANVLTF. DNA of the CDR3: TGTGCCAGTTTAGCGGGGGGGCCCGGTGGGGCCAACGTCCTGACTTTC.

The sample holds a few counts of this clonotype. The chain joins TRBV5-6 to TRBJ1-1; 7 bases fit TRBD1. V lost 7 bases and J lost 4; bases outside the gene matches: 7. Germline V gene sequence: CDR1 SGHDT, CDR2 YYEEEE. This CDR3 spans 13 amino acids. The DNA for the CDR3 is TGTGCCAGCCTCAGGGGGTTCGCCACTGAAGCTTTCTTT. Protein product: CASLRGFATEAFF.

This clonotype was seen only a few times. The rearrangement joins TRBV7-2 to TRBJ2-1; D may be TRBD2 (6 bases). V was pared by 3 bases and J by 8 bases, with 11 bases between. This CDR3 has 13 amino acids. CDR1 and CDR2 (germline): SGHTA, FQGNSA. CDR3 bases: TGTGCCAGCAGCTTCGGGAGCTTCGATGAGCAGTTCTTC. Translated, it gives CASSFGSFDEQFF.